This is a list of T cell receptor beta chains from one sample in a study of cytomegalovirus exposure and HLA in healthy donors. Sequenced by immunoSEQ multiplex PCR; TCRdb stores in-frame clones only, minus some. The repertoire holds 100,000 to 150,000 clones, with over 70% as singletons. The specimen sequenced was PBMCs. The receptors were sampled from a woman between 45 and 60 years old in good health and CMV-seronegative. Both conserved end residues are part of each CDR3. A D gene is named only where the DNA matches it firmly. Expanded clones get a size class; other rows say once, few or many, or leave the size out.

.,TRBJ2-7,TRBD2,TRBV5-1,CASSLGLAGEAYEQYF,TGCGCCAGCAGCTTAGGACTAGCGGGAGAGGCCTACGAGCAGTACTTC
.,TRBJ1-1,TRBD1,TRBV28,CASKPPGTGYPLEAFF,TGTGCCAGCAAGCCTCCCGGGACAGGGTATCCCCTTGAAGCTTTCTTT
.,TRBJ2-1,.,TRBV5-1,CASSLPSPAGGSYNEQFF,TGCGCCAGCAGCTTACCCAGCCCGGCGGGCGGCTCCTACAATGAGCAGTTCTTC
few,TRBJ2-2,.,TRBV6-5,CASSEGLDTGELFF,TGTGCCAGCAGTGAGGGCCTGGACACCGGGGAGCTGTTTTTT
.,TRBJ2-2,.,TRBV27,CASSKEVGELFF,TGTGCCAGCAGTAAAGAGGTCGGGGAGCTGTTTTTT
.,TRBJ1-5,TRBD1,TRBV28,CASSSGQGHQPQHF,TGTGCCAGCAGTTCAGGACAGGGGCATCAGCCCCAGCATTTT
.,TRBJ1-4,TRBD1,TRBV30,CAGRDRAGEKLFF,TGTGCCGGGAGGGACAGGGCGGGTGAAAAACTGTTTTTT
.,TRBJ2-7,.,TRBV7-3,CASLFYEQYF,TGTGCCAGCCTCTTCTACGAGCAGTACTTC
.,TRBJ1-5,.,TRBV15,CATSEGYSNQPQHF,TGTGCCACCAGCGAGGGATATAGCAATCAGCCCCAGCATTTT
.,TRBJ2-7,TRBD2,TRBV28,CASSLREATYEQYF,TGTGCCAGCAGTTTACGGGAGGCTACCTACGAGCAGTACTTC
.,TRBJ2-1,TRBD2,TRBV28,CASSLLAGTTYNEQFF,TGTGCCAGCAGTTTGCTAGCGGGAACGACATACAATGAGCAGTTCTTC
.,TRBJ1-3,.,TRBV2,CASGREETDTIYF,TGTGCCAGCGGCAGGGAAGAAACGGACACCATATATTTT
.,TRBJ1-1,TRBD1,TRBV6-6,CASSPSQGATEAFF,TGTGCCAGCAGCCCTAGTCAGGGGGCAACTGAAGCTTTCTTT
.,TRBJ2-7,.,TRBV30,CAGEGGADYEQYF,TGTGCCGGGGAGGGGGGAGCGGACTACGAGCAGTACTTC
.,TRBJ2-7,.,TRBV9,CASSGTDPYEQYF,TGTGCCAGCAGCGGAACAGATCCCTACGAGCAGTACTTC
few,TRBJ2-3,TRBD2,TRBV13,CASSLGLAGETDTQYF,TGTGCCAGCAGCTTAGGCCTAGCGGGAGAGACAGATACGCAGTATTTT
.,TRBJ2-3,.,TRBV29-1,CSVELAAGADTQYF,TGCAGCGTTGAACTAGCGGCAGGGGCAGATACGCAGTATTTT
few,TRBJ2-7,.,TRBV10-3,CAISESPIRDHYEQYF,TGTGCCATCAGTGAGTCCCCCATCCGGGATCACTACGAGCAGTACTTC
.,TRBJ2-2,TRBD1,TRBV5-5,CASSPGRRTGAEELFF,TGTGCCAGCAGCCCGGGACGGAGAACAGGGGCCGAGGAGCTGTTTTTT
.,TRBJ1-5,.,TRBV4-2,CASSQDFGERNQPQHF,TGTGCCAGCAGCCAAGATTTTGGAGAGCGGAATCAGCCCCAGCATTTT
.,TRBJ2-5,.,TRBV15,CATSRGLKETQYF,TGTGCCACCAGCAGGGGCCTAAAAGAGACCCAGTACTTC
.,TRBJ1-1,.,TRBV15,CATSRDPPRAGTEAFF,TGTGCCACCAGCAGAGATCCCCCCAGGGCGGGGACTGAAGCTTTCTTT
.,TRBJ2-3,TRBD2,TRBV7-3,CASSARLAGGTDTQYF,TGTGCCAGCAGCGCCCGGCTAGCGGGAGGGACAGATACGCAGTATTTT
.,TRBJ2-7,.,TRBV11-1,CASSLESGTYEQYF,TGTGCCAGCAGCTTAGAAAGCGGTACCTACGAGCAGTACTTC
once,TRBJ2-7,TRBD2,TRBV30,CAWSWTSGRHEQYF,TGTGCCTGGAGTTGGACTAGCGGAAGACACGAGCAGTACTTC
.,TRBJ1-2,TRBD1,TRBV2,CASSAGQLGGYTF,TGTGCCAGCAGTGCGGGACAGCTGGGGGGCTACACCTTC
few,TRBJ2-3,.,TRBV6-4,CASSDRYLDTQYF,TGTGCCAGCAGTGACCGGTACTTAGATACGCAGTATTTT
.,TRBJ2-1,TRBD2,TRBV9,CASSVLTSGPYNEQFF,TGTGCCAGCAGCGTCCTAACTAGCGGACCCTACAATGAGCAGTTCTTC
few,TRBJ2-1,TRBD1,TRBV7-3,CASSFDRASSYNEQFF,TGTGCCAGCAGCTTTGACAGGGCGAGCTCCTACAATGAGCAGTTCTTC
.,TRBJ2-7,TRBD2,TRBV6-6,CAIRLAGGYEQYF,TGTGCCATTAGACTAGCGGGAGGGTACGAGCAGTACTTC
.,TRBJ1-1,TRBD1,TRBV11-2,CASRTGEGSTEAFF,TGTGCCAGCCGGACAGGGGAGGGAAGCACTGAAGCTTTCTTT
.,TRBJ2-5,TRBD2,TRBV7-2,CASSSSGIREAQETQYF,TGTGCCAGCAGCTCATCTGGGATCCGGGAGGCACAAGAGACCCAGTACTTC
few,TRBJ2-3,TRBD1,TRBV7-9,CASAPAGGRQYF,TGTGCCAGCGCCCCGGCAGGGGGTAGGCAGTATTTT
once,TRBJ2-7,TRBD2,TRBV19,CASSFAGVSYEQYF,TGTGCCAGTAGTTTCGCGGGGGTCTCCTACGAGCAGTACTTC
.,TRBJ2-3,.,TRBV29-1,CSVAMLRDTQGDTQYF,TGCAGCGTCGCAATGCTCCGGGACACTCAGGGGGATACGCAGTATTTT
once,TRBJ2-3,TRBD2,TRBV4-3,CASSQFLAGGTDTQYF,TGCGCCAGCAGCCAGTTTTTAGCGGGAGGAACAGATACGCAGTATTTT
.,TRBJ2-7,TRBD1,TRBV28,CASTGQVPYEQYF,TGTGCCAGCACCGGACAGGTTCCCTACGAGCAGTACTTC
few,TRBJ1-1,.,TRBV30,CAWSGSYYTEAFF,TGTGCCTGGAGTGGCAGTTATTACACTGAAGCTTTCTTT
.,TRBJ2-7,.,TRBV7-7,CASSLHWLNRFYEQYF,TGTGCCAGCAGCTTACATTGGCTAAACAGGTTCTACGAGCAGTACTTC
few,TRBJ1-1,TRBD1,TRBV27,CASKGRQGTNTEAFF,TGTGCCAGCAAGGGGAGACAGGGAACTAACACTGAAGCTTTCTTT
.,TRBJ1-1,TRBD1,TRBV2,CASSRGMNTEAFF,TGTGCCAGCAGCAGGGGGATGAACACTGAAGCTTTCTTT
.,TRBJ2-3,TRBD2,TRBV28,CASSLGTSGLDTQYF,TGTGCCAGCAGCCTGGGGACTAGCGGTTTGGATACGCAGTATTTT
.,TRBJ1-1,.,TRBV28,CASSRRQMNTEAFF,TGTGCCAGCAGCCGCAGACAGATGAACACTGAAGCTTTCTTT
.,TRBJ2-3,.,TRBV5-6,CASSLAGGDTQYF,TGTGCCAGCAGCTTGGCCGGCGGAGATACGCAGTATTTT
.,TRBJ1-2,TRBD1,TRBV30,CAWSALTGIGYTF,TGTGCCTGGAGTGCCCTGACAGGGATTGGCTACACCTTC
.,TRBJ1-2,TRBD1,TRBV7-9,CASSLGQGDYGYTF,TGTGCCAGCAGCTTGGGACAGGGAGACTATGGCTACACCTTC
.,TRBJ2-7,TRBD2,TRBV19,CASSIRTSGEQYF,TGTGCCAGTAGTATACGGACTAGTGGCGAGCAGTACTTC
many,TRBJ2-3,TRBD2,TRBV10-3,CAISSGLDVDTQYF,TGTGCCATCAGCTCGGGACTAGACGTTGATACGCAGTATTTT
.,TRBJ2-3,TRBD2,TRBV14,CASSQGDSGPWVADTQYF,TGCGCCAGCAGCCAAGGAGATAGCGGGCCCTGGGTAGCAGATACGCAGTATTTT
few,TRBJ2-6,.,TRBV7-9,CASTPPSSGANVLTF,TGTGCCAGCACCCCGCCCAGCTCTGGGGCCAACGTCCTGACTTTC
once,TRBJ2-3,TRBD2,TRBV7-3,CASSSRLAGVVDTQYF,TGTGCCAGCAGCTCCAGACTAGCGGGAGTGGTAGATACGCAGTATTTT
.,TRBJ1-5,.,TRBV7-6,CASSLEGDSNQPQHF,TGTGCCAGCAGCTTAGAGGGGGATAGCAATCAGCCCCAGCATTTT
.,TRBJ2-3,.,TRBV19,CASSTQRGTDTQYF,TGTGCCAGTAGTACGCAGCGGGGCACAGATACGCAGTATTTT
.,TRBJ1-1,.,TRBV9,CASSVAQNTEAFF,TGTGCCAGCAGCGTAGCACAGAACACTGAAGCTTTCTTT
.,TRBJ2-7,.,TRBV6-5,CASSYGGFYEQYF,TGTGCCAGCAGTTACGGAGGGTTCTACGAGCAGTACTTC
.,TRBJ2-7,.,TRBV7-2,CASSLALAAATYEQYF,TGTGCCAGCAGCTTAGCTTTAGCGGCGGCTACCTACGAGCAGTACTTC